This T cell receptor (beta chain) was sequenced for a study of technical replicates of blood from several donors. The CDR3 totals 15 residues. Trimming cost V 2 bases and J 3 bases, with 9 bases left between them. Germline V gene sequence: CDR1 SGHKS, CDR2 YYEKEE (reference sequence). Sequencing was performed with immunoSEQ multiplex PCR; in TCRdb, only in-frame clones are kept and a portion is missing. In the table there are about 89,000 clones, just under 95% of which are singletons. The sequencing sample was made of T cells isolated from PBMCs. The gene calls are TRBV5-5 and TRBJ1-6; D call uncertain. This receptor was obtained from a human donor in good health. CDR3 residues: CASSFGLSYNSPLHF. CDR3 in DNA: TGTGCCAGCAGCTTTGGACTGAGCTATAATTCACCCCTCCACTTT.